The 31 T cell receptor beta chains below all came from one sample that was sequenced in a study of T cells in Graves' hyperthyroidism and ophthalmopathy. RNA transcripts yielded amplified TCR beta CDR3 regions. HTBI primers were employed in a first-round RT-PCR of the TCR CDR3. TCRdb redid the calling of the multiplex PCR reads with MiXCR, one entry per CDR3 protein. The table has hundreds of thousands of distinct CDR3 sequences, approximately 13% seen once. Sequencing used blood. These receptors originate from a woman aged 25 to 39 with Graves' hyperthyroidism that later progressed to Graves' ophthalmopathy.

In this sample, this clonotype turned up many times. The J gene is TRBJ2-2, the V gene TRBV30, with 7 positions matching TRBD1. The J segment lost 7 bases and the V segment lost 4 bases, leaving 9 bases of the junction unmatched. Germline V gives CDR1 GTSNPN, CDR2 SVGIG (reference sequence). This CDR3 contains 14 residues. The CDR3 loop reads CAWTVRQGHGELFF. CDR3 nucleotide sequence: TGTGCCTGGACCGTCAGACAGGGCCACGGGGAGCTGTTTTTT. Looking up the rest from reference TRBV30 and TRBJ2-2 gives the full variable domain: SQTIHQWPATLVQPVGSPLSLECTVEGTSNPNLYWYRQAAGRGLQLLFYSVGIGQISSEVPQNLSASRPQDRQFILSSKKLLLSDSGFYLCAWTVRQGHGELFFGEGSRLTVL.

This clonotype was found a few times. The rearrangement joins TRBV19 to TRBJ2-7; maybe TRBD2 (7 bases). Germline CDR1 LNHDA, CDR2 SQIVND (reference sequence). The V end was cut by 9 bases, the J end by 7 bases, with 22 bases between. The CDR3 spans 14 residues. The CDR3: CASRKKSGTWEQYF. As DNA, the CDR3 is TGTGCCAGCCGCAAAAAAAGCGGGACATGGGAGCAGTACTTC. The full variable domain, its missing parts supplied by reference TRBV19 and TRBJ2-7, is DGGITQSPKYLFRKEGQNVTLSCEQNLNHDAMYWYRQDPGQGLRLIYYSQIVNDFQKGDIAEGYSVSREKKESFPLTVTSAQKNPTAFYLCASRKKSGTWEQYFGPGTRLTVT.

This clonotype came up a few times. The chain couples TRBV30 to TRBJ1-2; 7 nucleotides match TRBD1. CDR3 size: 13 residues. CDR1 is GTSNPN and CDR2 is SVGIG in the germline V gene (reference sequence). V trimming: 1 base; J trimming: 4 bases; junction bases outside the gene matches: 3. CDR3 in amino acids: CAWSATGAYGYTF. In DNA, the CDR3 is TGTGCCTGGAGTGCTACAGGGGCCTATGGCTACACCTTC. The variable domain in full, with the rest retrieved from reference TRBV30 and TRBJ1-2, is SQTIHQWPATLVQPVGSPLSLECTVEGTSNPNLYWYRQAAGRGLQLLFYSVGIGQISSEVPQNLSASRPQDRQFILSSKKLLLSDSGFYLCAWSATGAYGYTFGSGTRLTVV.

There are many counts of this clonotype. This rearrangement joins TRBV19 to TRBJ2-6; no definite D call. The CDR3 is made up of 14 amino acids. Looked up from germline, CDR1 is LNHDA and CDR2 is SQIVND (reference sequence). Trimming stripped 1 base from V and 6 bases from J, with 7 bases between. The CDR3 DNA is TGTGCCAGTAGTATAGTGTCTCCGGCCAACGTCCTGACTTTC. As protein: CASSIVSPANVLTF.

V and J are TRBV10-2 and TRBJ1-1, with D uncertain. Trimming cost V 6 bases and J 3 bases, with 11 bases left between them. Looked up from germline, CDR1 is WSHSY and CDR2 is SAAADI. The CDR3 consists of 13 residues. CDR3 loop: CASRRERDTEAFF. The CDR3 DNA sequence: TGCGCCAGCAGGAGGGAGAGGGACACTGAAGCTTTCTTT.

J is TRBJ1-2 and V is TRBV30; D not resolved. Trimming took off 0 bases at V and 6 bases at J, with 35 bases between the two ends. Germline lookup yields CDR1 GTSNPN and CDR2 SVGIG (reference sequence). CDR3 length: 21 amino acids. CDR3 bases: TGTGCCTGGAGTGTACTAGGCGCGTATGAAGCGAGTCCCAACCCAAGCGATGGCTACACCTTC. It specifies CAWSVLGAYEASPNPSDGYTF.

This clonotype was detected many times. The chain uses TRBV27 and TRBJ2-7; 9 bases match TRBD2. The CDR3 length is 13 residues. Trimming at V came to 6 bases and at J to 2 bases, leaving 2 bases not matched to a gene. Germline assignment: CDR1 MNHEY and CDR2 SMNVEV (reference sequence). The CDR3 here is CASRLAGPYEQYF. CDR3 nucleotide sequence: TGTGCCAGCAGGCTAGCGGGGCCCTACGAGCAGTACTTC.

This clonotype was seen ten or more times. The CDR3 coding sequence is TGTGCCAGCAGTTCGCAGGGGACAACTAATGAAAAACTGTTTTTT. Translation: CASSSQGTTNEKLFF. The chain carries TRBV2 and TRBJ1-4, with D perhaps TRBD1 (6 bases). Germline CDR1 and CDR2: SNHLY and FYNNEI. This CDR3 has 15 residues. Trimming took 5 bases from V and 0 from J, leaving 10 bases between them.

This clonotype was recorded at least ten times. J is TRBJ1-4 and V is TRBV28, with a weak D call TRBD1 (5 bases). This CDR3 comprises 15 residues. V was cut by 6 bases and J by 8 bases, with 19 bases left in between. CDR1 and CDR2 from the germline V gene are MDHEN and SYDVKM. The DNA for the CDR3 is TGTGCCAGCAGCTTAAAGGCAGGGTCAGACGAAAAACTGTTTTTT. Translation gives CASSLKAGSDEKLFF.

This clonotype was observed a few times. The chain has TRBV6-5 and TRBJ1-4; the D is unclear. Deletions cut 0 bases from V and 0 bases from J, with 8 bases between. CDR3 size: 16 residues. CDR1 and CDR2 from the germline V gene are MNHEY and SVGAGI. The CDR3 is CASSYSVPPTNEKLFF. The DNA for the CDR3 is TGTGCCAGCAGTTACTCAGTACCCCCAACTAATGAAAAACTGTTTTTT.

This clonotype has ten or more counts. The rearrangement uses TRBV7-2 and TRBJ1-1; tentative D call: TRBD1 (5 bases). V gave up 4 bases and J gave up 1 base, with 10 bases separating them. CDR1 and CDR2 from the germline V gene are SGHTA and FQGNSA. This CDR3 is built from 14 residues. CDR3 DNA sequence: TGTGCCAGCAGCTCCTTGGGGGAGAACACTGAAGCTTTCTTT. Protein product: CASSSLGENTEAFF. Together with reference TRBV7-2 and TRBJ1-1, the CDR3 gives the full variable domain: GAGVSQSPSNKVTEKGKDVELRCDPISGHTALYWYRQSLGQGLEFLIYFQGNSAPDKSGLPSDRFSAERTGGSVSTLTIQRTQQEDSAVYLCASSSLGENTEAFFGQGTRLTVV.

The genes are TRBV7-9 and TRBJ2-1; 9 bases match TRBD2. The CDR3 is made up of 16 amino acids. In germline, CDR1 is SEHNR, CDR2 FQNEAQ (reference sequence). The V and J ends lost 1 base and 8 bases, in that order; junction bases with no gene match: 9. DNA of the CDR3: TGTGCCAGCAGCTTAGAATTTAGCGGGAGACCCTATGAGCAGTTCTTC. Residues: CASSLEFSGRPYEQFF.

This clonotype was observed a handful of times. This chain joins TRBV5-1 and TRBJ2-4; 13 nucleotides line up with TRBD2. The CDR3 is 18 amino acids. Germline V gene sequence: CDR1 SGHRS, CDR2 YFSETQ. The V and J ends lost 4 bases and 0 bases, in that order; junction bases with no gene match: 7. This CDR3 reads CASSPGLAGAGAKNIQYF. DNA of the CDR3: TGCGCCAGCAGCCCAGGACTAGCGGGAGCGGGAGCCAAAAACATTCAGTACTTC.

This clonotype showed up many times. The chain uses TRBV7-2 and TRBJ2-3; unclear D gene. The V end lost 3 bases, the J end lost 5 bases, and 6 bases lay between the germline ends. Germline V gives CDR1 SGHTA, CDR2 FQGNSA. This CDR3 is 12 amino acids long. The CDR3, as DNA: TGTGCCAGCAGCTTCCCCGGAGATACGCAGTATTTT. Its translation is CASSFPGDTQYF.

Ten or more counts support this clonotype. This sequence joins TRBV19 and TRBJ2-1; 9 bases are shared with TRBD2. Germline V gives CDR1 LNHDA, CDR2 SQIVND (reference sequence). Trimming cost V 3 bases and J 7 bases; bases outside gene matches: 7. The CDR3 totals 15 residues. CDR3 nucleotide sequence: TGTGCCAGTAGTATTTTAGCTAGCGGGGCTAATGAGCAGTTCTTC. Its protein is CASSILASGANEQFF.

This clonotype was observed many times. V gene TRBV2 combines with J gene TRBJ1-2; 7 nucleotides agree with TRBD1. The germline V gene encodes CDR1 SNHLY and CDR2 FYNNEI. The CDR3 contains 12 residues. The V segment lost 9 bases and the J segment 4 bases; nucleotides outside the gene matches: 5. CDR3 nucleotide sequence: TGTGCCAGAAACAACAGGGGCTATGGCTACACCTTC. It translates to CARNNRGYGYTF.

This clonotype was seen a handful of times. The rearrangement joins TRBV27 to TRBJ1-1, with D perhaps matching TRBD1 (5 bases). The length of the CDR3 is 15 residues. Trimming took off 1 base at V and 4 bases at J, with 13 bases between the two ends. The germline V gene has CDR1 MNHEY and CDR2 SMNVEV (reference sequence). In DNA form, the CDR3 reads TGTGCCAGCAGTTTATTGCAGGGAGTAGGCACTGAAGCTTTCTTT. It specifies CASSLLQGVGTEAFF.

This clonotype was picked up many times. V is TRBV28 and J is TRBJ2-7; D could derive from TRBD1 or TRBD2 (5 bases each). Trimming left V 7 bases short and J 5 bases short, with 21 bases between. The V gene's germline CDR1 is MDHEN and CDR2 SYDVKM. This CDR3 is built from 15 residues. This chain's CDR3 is CASKLGGRGSDEQYF. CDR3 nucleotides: TGTGCCAGCAAACTAGGAGGTAGGGGAAGCGACGAGCAGTACTTC. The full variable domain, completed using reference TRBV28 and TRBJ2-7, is DVKVTQSSRYLVKRTGEKVFLECVQDMDHENMFWYRQDPGLGLRLIYFSYDVKMKEKGDIPEGYSVSREKKERFSLILESASTNQTSMYLCASKLGGRGSDEQYFGPGTRLTVT.

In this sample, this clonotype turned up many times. The CDR3 protein is CASSPGGRETQYF. CDR3 in DNA: TGTGCCAGCAGCCCAGGGGGCAGAGAGACCCAGTACTTC. The rearrangement links TRBV28 to TRBJ2-5; TRBD1 matches at 8 bases. The CDR3 totals 13 residues. V was clipped by 6 bases and J by 4 bases; unmatched bases: 4. In germline, CDR1 is MDHEN, CDR2 SYDVKM.

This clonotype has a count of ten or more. This chain's CDR3 is CASSLAQGNEQFF. In DNA, the CDR3 is TGTGCCAGCAGCTTAGCTCAGGGTAATGAGCAGTTCTTC. V usage is TRBV7-9 and J usage is TRBJ2-1, with D possibly being TRBD1 (5 bases). The CDR3 covers 13 residues. Trimming took 0 bases from V and 7 from J, leaving 7 bases between them. From germline, CDR1 is SEHNR and CDR2 FQNEAQ (reference sequence).

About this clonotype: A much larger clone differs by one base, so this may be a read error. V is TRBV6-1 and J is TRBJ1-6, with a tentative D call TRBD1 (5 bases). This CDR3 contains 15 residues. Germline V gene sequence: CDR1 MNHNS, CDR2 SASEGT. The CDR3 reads CASSERDGDNAPLHF. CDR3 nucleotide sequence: TGTGCCAGCAGTGAACGGGACGGAGATAATGCACCCCTCCACTTT.

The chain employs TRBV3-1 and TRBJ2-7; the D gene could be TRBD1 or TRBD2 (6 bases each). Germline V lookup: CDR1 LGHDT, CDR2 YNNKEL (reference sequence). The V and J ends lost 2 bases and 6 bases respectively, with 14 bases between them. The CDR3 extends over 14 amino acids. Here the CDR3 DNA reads TGTGCCAGCAGCCAACATGGGGGGCGCGGCGAGCAGTACTTC. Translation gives CASSQHGGRGEQYF.

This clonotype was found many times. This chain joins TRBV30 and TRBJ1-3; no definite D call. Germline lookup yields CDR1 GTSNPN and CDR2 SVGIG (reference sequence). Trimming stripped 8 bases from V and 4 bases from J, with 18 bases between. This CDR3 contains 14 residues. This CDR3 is CAVGWHSGGNTIYF. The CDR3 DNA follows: TGTGCCGTGGGTTGGCACTCGGGAGGAAACACCATATATTTT.

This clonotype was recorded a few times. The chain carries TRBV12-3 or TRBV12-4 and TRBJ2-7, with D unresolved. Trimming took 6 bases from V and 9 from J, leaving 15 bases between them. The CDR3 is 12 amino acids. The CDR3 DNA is TGTGCCAGCAGCCTCCTCGGTGACGGGCAGTACTTC. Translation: CASSLLGDGQYF.

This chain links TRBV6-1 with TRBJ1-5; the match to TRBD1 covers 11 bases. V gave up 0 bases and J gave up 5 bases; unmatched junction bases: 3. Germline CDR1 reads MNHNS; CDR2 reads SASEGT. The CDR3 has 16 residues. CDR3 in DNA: TGTGCCAGCAGTGAAGCAGGGACAGGGGGAGATCAGCCCCAGCATTTT. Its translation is CASSEAGTGGDQPQHF.

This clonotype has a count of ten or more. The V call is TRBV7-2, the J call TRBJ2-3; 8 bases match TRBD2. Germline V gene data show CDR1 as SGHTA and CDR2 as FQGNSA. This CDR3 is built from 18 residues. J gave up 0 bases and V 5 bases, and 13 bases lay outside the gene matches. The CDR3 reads CASSRSGTLIRSTDTQYF. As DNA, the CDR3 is TGTGCCAGCAGCCGTAGCGGGACCCTAATTAGAAGCACAGATACGCAGTATTTT. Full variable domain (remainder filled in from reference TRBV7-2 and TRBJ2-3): GAGVSQSPSNKVTEKGKDVELRCDPISGHTALYWYRQSLGQGLEFLIYFQGNSAPDKSGLPSDRFSAERTGGSVSTLTIQRTQQEDSAVYLCASSRSGTLIRSTDTQYFGPGTRLTVL.

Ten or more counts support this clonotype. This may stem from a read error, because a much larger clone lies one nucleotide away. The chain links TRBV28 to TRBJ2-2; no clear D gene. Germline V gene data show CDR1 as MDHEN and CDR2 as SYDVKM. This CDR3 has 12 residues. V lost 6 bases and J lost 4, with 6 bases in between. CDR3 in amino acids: CASSPTTGELFF. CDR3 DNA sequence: TGTGCCAGCAGCCCGACCACCGGGGAGCTGTTTTTT. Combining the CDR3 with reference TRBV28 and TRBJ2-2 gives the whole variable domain DVKVTQSSRYLVKRTGEKVFLECVQDMDHENMFWYRQDPGLGLRLIYFSYDVKMKEKGDIPEGYSVSREKKERFSLILESASTNQTSMYLCASSPTTGELFFGEGSRLTVL.

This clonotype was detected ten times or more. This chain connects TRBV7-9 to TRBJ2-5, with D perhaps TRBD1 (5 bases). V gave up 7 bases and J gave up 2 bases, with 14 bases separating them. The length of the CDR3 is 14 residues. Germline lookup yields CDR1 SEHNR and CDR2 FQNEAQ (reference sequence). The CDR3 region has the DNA TGTGCCAGCACCCCCGGCAGGGTACAAGAGACCCAGTACTTC. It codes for CASTPGRVQETQYF.

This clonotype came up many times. CDR3 nucleotide sequence: TGTGCCAGCAGGGGACCCAGACTAGCGGGAGGTGACAATGAGCAGTTCTTC. Amino acids: CASRGPRLAGGDNEQFF. This rearrangement joins TRBV11-3 to TRBJ2-1, with 13 bases lining up with TRBD2. V lost 6 bases, J lost 5 bases, and 10 bases stayed unmatched. CDR1 and CDR2 from the germline V gene are SGHNT and YENEEA. The CDR3 runs 17 residues.

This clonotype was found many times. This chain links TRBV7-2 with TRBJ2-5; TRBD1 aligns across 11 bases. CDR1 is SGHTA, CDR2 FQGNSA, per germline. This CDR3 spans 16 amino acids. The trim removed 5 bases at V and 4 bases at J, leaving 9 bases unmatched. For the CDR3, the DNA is TGTGCCAGCAGCCTCTCTGGGGGGACAGGGGGAGAGACCCAGTACTTC. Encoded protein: CASSLSGGTGGETQYF.

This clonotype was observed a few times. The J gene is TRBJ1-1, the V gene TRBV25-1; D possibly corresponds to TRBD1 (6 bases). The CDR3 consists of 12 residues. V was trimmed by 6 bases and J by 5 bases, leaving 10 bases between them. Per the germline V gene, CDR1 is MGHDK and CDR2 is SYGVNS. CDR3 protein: CASSDDRTEAFF. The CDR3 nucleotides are TGTGCCAGCAGCGATGACAGGACTGAAGCTTTCTTT.